The 7 T cell receptor beta chains presented below share a single source sample, sequenced in a study of regulatory T cells in long-lasting Graves disease. Time point of the sample: newly diagnosed GD, antithyroid drugs for less than 3 months. With RNA extracted from PBMCs as input, the TCR library was made. The TCR beta library used iRepertoire HTBI primers with Arm-PCR amplification of CDR3. TCRdb called the multiplex PCR reads again in MiXCR, with one record for every CDR3 protein. The sample has about 460,000 distinct CDR3 sequences, about 15% seen once. These data are also associated with another study on T cells in Graves' hyperthyroidism and ophthalmopathy.

The sample here was peripheral blood mononuclear cells (PBMCs), taken at new diagnosis, from a patient treated with antithyroid drugs. These receptors all stem from a woman in her fifties or sixties with Graves disease.

This clonotype has a count of ten or more. The chain uses TRBV28 and TRBJ1-5; perhaps TRBD1 as D (6 bases). V lost 2 bases, J lost 5 bases, and 13 bases lay in between. This CDR3 has 15 residues. Per germline, CDR1 MDHEN and CDR2 SYDVKM. In DNA, the CDR3 is TGTGCCAGCAGTTTAGCAGGGGCGCTCGATCAGCCCCAGCATTTT. Translating it yields CASSLAGALDQPQHF.

This clonotype was detected many times. The chain carries TRBV6-5 and TRBJ1-3; D unresolved. CDR1 is MNHEY, CDR2 SVGAGI, per germline. V lost 1 base to trimming and J lost 0 bases, with 13 bases between them. This CDR3 is 17 amino acids long. CDR3 in amino acids: CASSYLGSSNSGNTIYF. CDR3 coding DNA: TGTGCCAGCAGTTACTTAGGCAGCTCTAACTCTGGAAACACCATATATTTT.

In its sample, this clonotype was seen a few times. This chain connects TRBV18 to TRBJ2-1; D is undetermined. CDR3 length: 14 residues. Trimming took off 0 bases at V and 6 bases at J, with 9 bases between the two ends. Germline CDR1 reads KGHSH; CDR2 reads LQKENI. The CDR3 sequence is CASSPPAGGNEQFF. In nucleotides, the CDR3 is TGTGCCAGCTCACCACCTGCAGGTGGCAATGAGCAGTTCTTC.

This clonotype was seen at least ten times. The V call is TRBV11-2, the J call TRBJ1-2; 10 nucleotides line up with TRBD1. The ends lost 5 bases at V and 8 bases at J; junction bases unmatched: 8. Germline V gene lookup returns CDR1 SGHAT and CDR2 FQNNGV. The CDR3 sequence is 14 residues long. CDR3 DNA: TGTGCCAGCAGCCCGTCCGGGACAGGGGTAGGCTACACCTTC. Protein product: CASSPSGTGVGYTF.

The chain combines TRBV5-1 with TRBJ2-7, with TRBD2 identical over 10 bases. Germline CDR1 is SGHRS and CDR2 is YFSETQ. The CDR3 runs 16 residues. V was clipped by 1 base and J by 2 bases; unmatched bases: 6. The CDR3 sequence: CASSLLLAGTTYEQYF. In DNA, the CDR3 is TGCGCCAGCAGCTTGCTACTAGCGGGAACAACCTACGAGCAGTACTTC. The whole variable domain, remainder taken from reference TRBV5-1 and TRBJ2-7, is KAGVTQTPRYLIKTRGQQVTLSCSPISGHRSVSWYQQTPGQGLQFLFEYFSETQRNKGNFPGRFSGRQFSNSRSEMNVSTLELGDSALYLCASSLLLAGTTYEQYFGPGTRLTVT.

In regard to this clonotype: Being one base from a much bigger clone, this may be a read error. The CDR3 end shows no conserved phenylalanine or tryptophan, and so a read error is likely. The V call is TRBV5-1, the J call TRBJ2-7; maybe TRBD1 (5 bases). Between the trimmed V and J ends, which lost 1 base and 3 bases, there was a span of 8 bases. CDR3 length: 13 amino acids. Per the germline V gene, CDR1 is SGHRS and CDR2 is YFSETQ. DNA for the CDR3: TGCGCCAGCAGCTTGCAACAGGACTACGAGCAGTACTCC. It specifies CASSLQQDYEQYS.

The chain links TRBV24-1 to TRBJ2-5; D may be TRBD2 (5 bases). CDR1 KGHDR and CDR2 SFDVKD come from the germline V gene. CDR3 length: 16 amino acids. Between the trimmed V and J ends, which lost 4 bases and 0 bases, there was a span of 14 bases. The DNA of the CDR3 is TGTGCCACCAGTGACCCCCGGACGGGAAACCAAGAGACCCAGTACTTC. Amino acids: CATSDPRTGNQETQYF.